This is a list of T cell receptor beta chains from one sample in a study of cytomegalovirus exposure and HLA in healthy donors. The assay was immunoSEQ multiplex PCR, and TCRdb's table has in-frame clones only and misses some. The data hold 100,000 or so clones, with roughly 74% observed a single time. The sample taken for sequencing was PBMCs. These receptors came from a middle-aged woman in good health and CMV-seronegative. Both conserved end residues are part of each CDR3. The D gene is left open where the match is weak. Expanded clones are given a class, and other clones once, few, many or no size at all.

TRBV7-9	TRBJ2-1	few	TRBD1	TGTTCCAGCAGCTTAGATCTGACAGGGCTAAACAATGAGCAGTTCTTC	CSSSLDLTGLNNEQFF
TRBV28	TRBJ2-2	NA	NA	TGTGCCTTACAGGGTTACACCGGGGAGCTGTTTTTT	CALQGYTGELFF
TRBV9	TRBJ2-1	NA	NA	TGTGCCAGCAGCCCCTCCACTGGGGCGCAGTTCTTC	CASSPSTGAQFF
TRBV5-1	TRBJ1-1	NA	TRBD1	TGCGCCAGCAGTCGGGACAGGGAGGAAACTGAAGCTTTCTTT	CASSRDREETEAFF
TRBV11-1	TRBJ2-3	once	NA	TGTGCCAGCAGCCCCCAGACAGACTTCACAGATACGCAGTATTTT	CASSPQTDFTDTQYF
TRBV6-5	TRBJ1-1	NA	NA	TGTGCCAGTCGGGCCCCGGGGGACACTGAAGCTTTCTTT	CASRAPGDTEAFF
TRBV7-9	TRBJ2-7	NA	NA	TGTGCCAGCTCAACGGTCTACGAGCAGTACTTC	CASSTVYEQYF
TRBV7-9	TRBJ2-7	NA	TRBD1	TGTTCCAGCAGCTCCGGGACAGGGGCTACCCTCTACGAGCAGTACTTC	CSSSSGTGATLYEQYF
TRBV10-3	TRBJ2-1	NA	TRBD2	TGTGCCATCAGTGGGGGACTAGCAACAGTTTTGAATGAGCAGTTCTTC	CAISGGLATVLNEQFF
TRBV30	TRBJ1-4	NA	TRBD1	TGTGCCTGGAGTGGACCCACCAGGGGGCAGGGCTCGGGACTGTTTTTT	CAWSGPTRGQGSGLFF
TRBV7-9	TRBJ2-7	NA	TRBD1	TGTTCCAGCAGCCGTCCAGGGGGCGAGCAGTACTTC	CSSSRPGGEQYF
TRBV7-6	TRBJ1-5	few	TRBD1	TGTGCCAGCAGCCAACAGGGGGCAAGTCAGCCCCAGCATTTT	CASSQQGASQPQHF
TRBV30	TRBJ2-7	NA	NA	TGTGCCTGGAGTGTGGGGAACCTGGGACAAGCCACCTACGAGCAGTACTTC	CAWSVGNLGQATYEQYF
TRBV19	TRBJ2-1	NA	TRBD2	TGTGCCAGTAGTATGGGGACTAGCGGGAGGCATGAGCAGTTCTTC	CASSMGTSGRHEQFF
TRBV5-4	TRBJ2-7	NA	TRBD2	TGTGCCAGCAGCTCAATACTAGCGGGAGACTCCTACGAGCAGTACTTC	CASSSILAGDSYEQYF
TRBV2	TRBJ1-1	NA	TRBD1	TGTGCCAGCAGTGACGGACAGGGGGAGAACACTGAAGCTTTCTTT	CASSDGQGENTEAFF
TRBV10-2	TRBJ2-1	NA	TRBD2	TGCGCCAGCAGTGAGTGGGGGGAGGGCCGGAATGAGCAGTTCTTC	CASSEWGEGRNEQFF
TRBV6-5	TRBJ2-3	NA	TRBD2	TGTGCCAGCAGCTGGACTAGCGGCACAGATACGCAGTATTTT	CASSWTSGTDTQYF
TRBV30	TRBJ2-7	NA	NA	TGTGCCTGGAGTTCCCCCGGGAGACCCTACGAGCAGTACTTC	CAWSSPGRPYEQYF
TRBV7-3	TRBJ2-3	once	TRBD1	TGTGCCAGCAGCTTAAGGGGACAGGGAAGCACAGATACGCAGTATTTT	CASSLRGQGSTDTQYF
TRBV11-2	TRBJ2-1	NA	TRBD1	TGTGCCAGCAGCTTTCCCGGACAGGGGGCTTACAATGAGCAGTTCTTC	CASSFPGQGAYNEQFF
TRBV6-5	TRBJ1-3	NA	NA	TGTGCCAGCAGTTACTCCTACTCTAACTCTGGAAACACCATATATTTT	CASSYSYSNSGNTIYF
TRBV25-1	TRBJ1-4	NA	NA	TGTGCCAGCAGTGAAGAGGTAAAACTGTTTTTT	CASSEEVKLFF
TRBV4-3	TRBJ2-1	NA	TRBD2	TGCGCCAGCAGCCAAGATTGGGGGGGTTGGAGCTCCTACAATGAGCAGTTCTTC	CASSQDWGGWSSYNEQFF
TRBV7-8	TRBJ1-5	NA	NA	TGTGCCAGCAGCGAGGGATCTCAGCCCCAGCATTTT	CASSEGSQPQHF
TRBV5-6	TRBJ1-5	NA	NA	TGTGCCAGCAGCTTGGCCGGGGGAAGCAATCAGCCCCAGCATTTT	CASSLAGGSNQPQHF
TRBV6-6	TRBJ2-7	NA	NA	TGTGCCAGCAGTTACTCGAACCAGGGGCCTTCCTACGAGCAGTACTTC	CASSYSNQGPSYEQYF
TRBV6-5	TRBJ2-2	NA	NA	TGTGCCAGCAGTGAAGCCGGACAGAGACTGTTTTTT	CASSEAGQRLFF
TRBV11-2	TRBJ1-6	NA	TRBD1	TGTGCCAGCAGCTTAGCCCTAGGACAGGGAAGAAGGTCACCCCTCCACTTT	CASSLALGQGRRSPLHF
TRBV7-9	TRBJ2-7	NA	NA	TGTGCCAGCAGCTTTTGGACAGCTACGGACGAGCAGTACTTC	CASSFWTATDEQYF
TRBV14	TRBJ1-3	NA	NA	TGTGCCAGCAGGTCGGGGGTTACTGGAAACACCATATATTTT	CASRSGVTGNTIYF
TRBV28	TRBJ1-2	NA	TRBD1	TGTGCCAGCAGTTTAGGGGGACAGGGCCGTTCCTATGGCTACACCTTC	CASSLGGQGRSYGYTF